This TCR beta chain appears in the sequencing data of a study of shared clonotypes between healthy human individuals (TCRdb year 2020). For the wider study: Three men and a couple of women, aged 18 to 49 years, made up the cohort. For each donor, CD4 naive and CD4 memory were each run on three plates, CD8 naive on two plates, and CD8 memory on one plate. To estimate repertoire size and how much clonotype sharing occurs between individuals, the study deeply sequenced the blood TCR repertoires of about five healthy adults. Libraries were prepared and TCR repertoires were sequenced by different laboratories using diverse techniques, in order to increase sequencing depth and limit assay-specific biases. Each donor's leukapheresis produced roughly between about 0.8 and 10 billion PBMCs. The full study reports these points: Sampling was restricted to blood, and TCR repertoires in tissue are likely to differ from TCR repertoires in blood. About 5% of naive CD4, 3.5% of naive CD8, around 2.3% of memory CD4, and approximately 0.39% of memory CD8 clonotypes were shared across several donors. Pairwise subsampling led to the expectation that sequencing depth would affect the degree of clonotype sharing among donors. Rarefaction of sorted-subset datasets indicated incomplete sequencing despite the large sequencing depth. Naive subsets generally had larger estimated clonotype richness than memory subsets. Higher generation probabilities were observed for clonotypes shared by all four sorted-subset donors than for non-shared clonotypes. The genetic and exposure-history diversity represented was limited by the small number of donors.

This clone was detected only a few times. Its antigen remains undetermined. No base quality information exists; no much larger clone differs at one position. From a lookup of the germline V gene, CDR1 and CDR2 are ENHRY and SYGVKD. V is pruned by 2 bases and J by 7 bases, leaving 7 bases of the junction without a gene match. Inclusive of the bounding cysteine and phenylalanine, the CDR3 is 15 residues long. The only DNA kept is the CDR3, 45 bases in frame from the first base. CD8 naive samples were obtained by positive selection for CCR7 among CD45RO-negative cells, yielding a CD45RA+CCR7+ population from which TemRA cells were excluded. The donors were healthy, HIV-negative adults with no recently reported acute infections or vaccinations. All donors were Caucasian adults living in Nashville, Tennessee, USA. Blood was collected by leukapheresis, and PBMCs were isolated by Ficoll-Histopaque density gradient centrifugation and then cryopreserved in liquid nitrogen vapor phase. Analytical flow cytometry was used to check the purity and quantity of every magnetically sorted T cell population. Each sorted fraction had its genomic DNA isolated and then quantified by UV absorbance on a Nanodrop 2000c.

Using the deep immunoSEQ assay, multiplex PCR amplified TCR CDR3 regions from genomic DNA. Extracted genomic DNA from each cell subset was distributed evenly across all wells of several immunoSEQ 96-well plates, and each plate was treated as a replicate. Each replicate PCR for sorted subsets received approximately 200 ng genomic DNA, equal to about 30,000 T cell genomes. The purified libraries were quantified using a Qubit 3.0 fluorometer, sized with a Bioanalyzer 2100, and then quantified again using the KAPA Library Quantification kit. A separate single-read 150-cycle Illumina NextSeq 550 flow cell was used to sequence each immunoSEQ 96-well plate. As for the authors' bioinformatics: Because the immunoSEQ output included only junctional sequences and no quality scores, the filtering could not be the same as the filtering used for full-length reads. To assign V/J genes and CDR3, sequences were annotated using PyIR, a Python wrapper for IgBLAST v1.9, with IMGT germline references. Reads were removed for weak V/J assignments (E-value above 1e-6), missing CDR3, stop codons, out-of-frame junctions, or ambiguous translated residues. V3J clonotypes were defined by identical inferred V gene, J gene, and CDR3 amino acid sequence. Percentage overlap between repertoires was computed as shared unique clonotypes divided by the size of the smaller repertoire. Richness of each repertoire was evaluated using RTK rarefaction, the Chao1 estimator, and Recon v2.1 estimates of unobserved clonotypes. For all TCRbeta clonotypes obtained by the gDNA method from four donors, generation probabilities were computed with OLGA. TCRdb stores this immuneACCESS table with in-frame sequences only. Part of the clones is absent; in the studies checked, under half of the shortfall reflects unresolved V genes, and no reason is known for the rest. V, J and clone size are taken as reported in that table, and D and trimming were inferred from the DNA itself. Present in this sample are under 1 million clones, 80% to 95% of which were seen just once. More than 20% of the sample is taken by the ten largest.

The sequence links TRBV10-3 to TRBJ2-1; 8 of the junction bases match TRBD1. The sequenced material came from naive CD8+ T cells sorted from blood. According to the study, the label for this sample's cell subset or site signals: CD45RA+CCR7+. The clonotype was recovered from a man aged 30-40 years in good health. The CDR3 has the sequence CAISEPGGAGNEQFF. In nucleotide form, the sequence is TGTGCCATCAGTGAGCCAGGGGGCGCGGGGAATGAGCAGTTCTTC.